A single sample gave rise to the 24 T cell receptor beta chains below, sequenced in a study of cytomegalovirus exposure and HLA in healthy donors. Sequenced by immunoSEQ multiplex PCR; TCRdb stores in-frame clones only, minus some. The repertoire includes roughly 100,000 clones, approximately 94% of them detected once, and 0.89% sits in the top ten. The sequencing sample was made of PBMCs. All receptors derive from a woman under 30 in good health and CMV-seronegative.

The CDR3 loop reads CASSYSPTGSSYEQYF. The CDR3 DNA sequence: TGTGCCAGCAGTTACTCGCCCACGGGGAGCTCCTACGAGCAGTACTTC. The chain couples TRBV6-5 to TRBJ2-7; a weak D match, TRBD2 (5 bases). This CDR3 region has 16 residues. Germline V gene data show CDR1 as MNHEY and CDR2 as SVGAGI. The V and J ends lost 0 bases and 0 bases respectively, with 12 bases between them.

The CDR3 nucleotides read TGTGCCGGCCGGGGCTACAATGAGCAGTTCTTC. It encodes CAGRGYNEQFF. This sequence joins TRBV2 and TRBJ2-1; a possible D gene is TRBD2 (5 bases). The germline gives CDR1 SNHLY, CDR2 FYNNEI. The CDR3 spans 11 residues. Trimming left V 11 bases short and J 3 bases short, with 8 bases between.

The rearrangement links TRBV7-9 to TRBJ1-1; TRBD1 agrees at 8 bases. The CDR3 loop spans 13 amino acids. Germline V gene lookup returns CDR1 SEHNR and CDR2 FQNEAQ (reference sequence). The ends lost 10 bases at V and 0 bases at J; junction bases unmatched: 4. CDR3 DNA: TGTGCCATGCTGGACAGGGTGAACACTGAAGCTTTCTTT. It is translated as CAMLDRVNTEAFF.

V usage is TRBV11-2 and J usage is TRBJ1-5; no clear D. CDR1 is SGHAT, CDR2 FQNNGV, per germline. The CDR3 loop spans 15 amino acids. The V and J ends lost 2 bases and 2 bases respectively, with 10 bases between them. The CDR3: CASSLSGKGNQPQHF. CDR3 coding DNA: TGTGCCAGCAGCTTATCGGGGAAGGGCAATCAGCCCCAGCATTTT.

Here the CDR3 DNA reads TGTGCCAGCAGCCCCCCCTCGAACACCGGGGAGCTGTTTTTT. This codes for CASSPPSNTGELFF. The chain couples TRBV6-5 to TRBJ2-2; D unclear. The V and J ends lost 6 bases and 0 bases respectively, with 8 bases between them. The CDR3 sequence is 14 residues long. Germline V lookup: CDR1 MNHEY, CDR2 SVGAGI.

V and J are TRBV18 and TRBJ2-3, with 12 bases aligning to TRBD2. Germline CDR1 KGHSH, CDR2 LQKENI. V lost 1 base to trimming and J lost 2 bases; unmatched junction nucleotides: 7. This CDR3 has 18 amino acids. CDR3 in amino acids: CASSPLGRLAGATDTQYF. The CDR3 DNA follows: TGTGCCAGCTCACCACTTGGCCGACTAGCGGGAGCCACAGATACGCAGTATTTT.

The J gene is TRBJ2-1, the V gene TRBV9, with 14 positions matching TRBD2. The germline V gene encodes CDR1 SGDLS and CDR2 YYNGEE. The CDR3 runs 17 residues. V shed 1 base and J 7 bases; nucleotides not matched to a gene: 7. CDR3 DNA: TGTGCCAGCAGCGTAAGACTAGCGGGAGGGGTTTTGAATGAGCAGTTCTTC. The encoded protein is CASSVRLAGGVLNEQFF.

V usage is TRBV30 and J usage is TRBJ1-4; D is undetermined. CDR1 GTSNPN and CDR2 SVGIG come from the germline V gene (reference sequence). Trimming removed 0 bases from V and 11 bases from J, with 7 bases in between. The CDR3 covers 11 residues. The CDR3 sequence: CAWSVGDKLFF. The CDR3 DNA sequence: TGTGCCTGGAGTGTCGGAGATAAACTGTTTTTT.

The CDR3: CASSPRVPRTEAFF. The CDR3 DNA sequence: TGCGCCAGCAGCCCCCGGGTCCCGAGGACTGAAGCTTTCTTT. V usage is TRBV5-1 and J usage is TRBJ1-1; D call uncertain. V lost 4 bases to trimming and J lost 5 bases, with 15 bases between them. Per the germline V gene, CDR1 is SGHRS and CDR2 is YFSETQ. This CDR3 is built from 14 residues.

V is TRBV7-2 and J is TRBJ2-3; 7 bases map to TRBD2. The CDR3 is made up of 15 amino acids. V was pared by 4 bases and J by 1 base, with 5 bases of the junction left unmatched. CDR1 is SGHTA, CDR2 FQGNSA, per germline. CDR3 protein: CASSWTRVGTDTQYF. The CDR3 DNA sequence: TGTGCCAGCAGCTGGACTAGGGTGGGCACAGATACGCAGTATTTT.

This clone was found once. The gene calls are TRBV6-5 and TRBJ2-1; a possible D gene is TRBD1 (5 bases). V was pared by 5 bases and J by 0 bases, with 11 bases between. Germline V gene lookup returns CDR1 MNHEY and CDR2 SVGAGI. The CDR3 has 15 residues. The CDR3 is CASSLRTSSYNEQFF. The CDR3 coding sequence is TGTGCCAGCAGTCTCCGGACAAGCTCCTACAATGAGCAGTTCTTC.

The rearrangement joins TRBV4-1 to TRBJ2-3; 9 nucleotides line up with TRBD2. This CDR3 has 16 residues. V gave up 1 base and J gave up 3 bases; unmatched junction bases: 5. Germline CDR1 is MGHRA and CDR2 is YSYEKL. In DNA, the CDR3 is TGCGCCAGCAGCCAAGGCGGGGGGGCCTGGACAGATACGCAGTATTTT. It yields the protein CASSQGGGAWTDTQYF.

CDR3 sequence (DNA): TGTGCCTGGAGTGTCTTGGGACTAGCCGAGCAGTACTTC. Translated: CAWSVLGLAEQYF. The chain couples TRBV30 to TRBJ2-7; 9 bases line up with TRBD2. Losses at the gene ends were 0 bases for V and 6 bases for J; bases not matched to a gene: 3. The CDR3 extends over 13 amino acids. The germline gives CDR1 GTSNPN, CDR2 SVGIG (reference sequence).

The chain links TRBV6-5 to TRBJ2-5; D gene unclear. The CDR3 runs to 15 residues. V was pared by 2 bases and J by 4 bases, with 14 bases between. CDR1 is MNHEY, CDR2 SVGAGI, per germline. CDR3 DNA sequence: TGTGCCAGCAGTTACGGAGTAGGTCAAGGAGAGACCCAGTACTTC. Encoded protein: CASSYGVGQGETQYF.

The J gene is TRBJ1-5, the V gene TRBV7-2, with D uncertain. Germline loops: CDR1 SGHTA, CDR2 FQGNSA. The ends were cut back, 5 bases at V and 4 bases at J, with 6 bases in the middle. The CDR3 has 12 amino acids. CDR3 bases: TGTGCCAGCAGCACGGGGAATCAGCCCCAGCATTTT. Its translation: CASSTGNQPQHF.

With respect to this clone: This CDR3 is also generated by other DNA sequences in the sample. The rearrangement uses TRBV5-6 and TRBJ2-7, with 8 positions matching TRBD1. The V gene end was trimmed by 2 bases and the J gene end by 2 bases; junction bases not matched to a gene: 3. Germline CDR1 SGHDT, CDR2 YYEEEE. The CDR3 totals 14 residues. DNA for the CDR3: TGTGCCAGCAGCTTAGGACAGGGTGCCTACGAGCAGTACTTC. Encoded protein: CASSLGQGAYEQYF.

The chain has TRBV7-2 and TRBJ2-2; D is ambiguous. This CDR3 has 17 residues. V lost 3 bases and J 5 bases, leaving 19 bases between the germline ends. Germline V gene data show CDR1 as SGHTA and CDR2 as FQGNSA. CDR3 DNA: TGTGCCAGCAGCTTCTTCGCGTCTCCGTTTGTAACCGGGGAGCTGTTTTTT. This sequence encodes CASSFFASPFVTGELFF.

The CDR3 loop is CASSSGWEGAFF. DNA of the CDR3: TGTGCCAGCAGCTCAGGTTGGGAGGGAGCTTTCTTT. V usage is TRBV11-2 and J usage is TRBJ1-1; D gene ambiguous. Trimming took 4 bases from V and 10 from J, leaving 13 bases between them. There are 12 residues in the CDR3. CDR1 and CDR2 from the germline V gene are SGHAT and FQNNGV.

This chain uses TRBV5-6 with TRBJ2-1, with 10 bases that match TRBD2. Germline values: CDR1 SGHDT, CDR2 YYEEEE. V lost 4 bases, J lost 0 bases, and 13 bases stayed unmatched. The CDR3 runs 19 residues. The CDR3 loop is CASSPLTSGYLSSYNEQFF. The CDR3 bases are TGTGCCAGCAGCCCCTTGACTAGCGGGTACCTAAGCTCCTACAATGAGCAGTTCTTC.

This clone was detected only once. The genes are TRBV19 and TRBJ2-7, with D perhaps TRBD2 (5 bases). Germline loops: CDR1 LNHDA, CDR2 SQIVND (reference sequence). The CDR3 is 14 residues long. The V end was cut by 5 bases, the J end by 4 bases, with 15 bases between. CDR3 region: CASSSRTAFYEQYF. The DNA for the CDR3 is TGTGCCAGTAGTTCTAGGACTGCATTTTACGAGCAGTACTTC.

The chain combines TRBV7-3 with TRBJ2-5; TRBD2 matches 9 bases. Germline V gives CDR1 SGHTA, CDR2 FQGTGA. V lost 4 bases to trimming and J lost 2 bases; unmatched junction nucleotides: 2. The CDR3 sequence is 14 residues long. The CDR3, as DNA: TGTGCCAGCAGCTCGGGACTAGCTCAAGAGACCCAGTACTTC. It specifies CASSSGLAQETQYF.

The gene calls are TRBV6-5 and TRBJ2-1; 9 nucleotides agree with TRBD1. With V trimmed by 5 bases and J by 0 bases, 2 bases remained unmatched. Germline-derived CDR1 and CDR2 are MNHEY and SVGAGI. The CDR3 covers 15 residues. CDR3 loop: CASSMGQGSYNEQFF. DNA for the CDR3: TGTGCCAGCAGTATGGGACAGGGCTCCTACAATGAGCAGTTCTTC.

This clone was counted a single time. J is TRBJ1-4 and V is TRBV4-1; 7 bases are a match to TRBD1. CDR3 length: 17 amino acids. The junction had 9 bases not matched to a gene; V was cut back by 4 bases and J by 1 base. Germline-derived CDR1 and CDR2 are MGHRA and YSYEKL. The chain's CDR3 is CASSPPAQGRTNEKLFF. CDR3 nucleotides: TGCGCCAGCAGCCCCCCGGCACAGGGGAGAACTAATGAAAAACTGTTTTTT.

The V and J genes are TRBV15 and TRBJ1-6, with 10 bases matching TRBD1. Unmatched junction bases numbered 9, after V lost 1 base and J lost 0 bases. CDR1 is LNHNV and CDR2 is YYDKDF in the germline V gene (reference sequence). This CDR3 contains 20 residues. CDR3 residues: CATSRGLGQGGDSYNSPLHF. The DNA of the CDR3 is TGTGCCACCAGCAGAGGGTTAGGACAGGGGGGAGACTCCTATAATTCACCCCTCCACTTT.